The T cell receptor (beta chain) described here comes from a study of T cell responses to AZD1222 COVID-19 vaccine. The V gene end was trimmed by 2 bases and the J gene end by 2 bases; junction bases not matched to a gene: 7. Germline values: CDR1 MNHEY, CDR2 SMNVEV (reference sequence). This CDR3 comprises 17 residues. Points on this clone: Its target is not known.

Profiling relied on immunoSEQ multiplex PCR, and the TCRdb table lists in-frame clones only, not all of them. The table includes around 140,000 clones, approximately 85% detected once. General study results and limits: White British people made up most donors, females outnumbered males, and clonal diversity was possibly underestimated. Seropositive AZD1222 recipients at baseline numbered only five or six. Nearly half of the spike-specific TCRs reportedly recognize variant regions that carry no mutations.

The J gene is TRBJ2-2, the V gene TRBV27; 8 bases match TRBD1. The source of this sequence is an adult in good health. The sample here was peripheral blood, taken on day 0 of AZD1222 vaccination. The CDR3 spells CASSLGPDRGNTGELFF. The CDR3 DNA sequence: TGTGCCAGCAGTTTAGGGCCTGACAGGGGAAACACCGGGGAGCTGTTTTTT.